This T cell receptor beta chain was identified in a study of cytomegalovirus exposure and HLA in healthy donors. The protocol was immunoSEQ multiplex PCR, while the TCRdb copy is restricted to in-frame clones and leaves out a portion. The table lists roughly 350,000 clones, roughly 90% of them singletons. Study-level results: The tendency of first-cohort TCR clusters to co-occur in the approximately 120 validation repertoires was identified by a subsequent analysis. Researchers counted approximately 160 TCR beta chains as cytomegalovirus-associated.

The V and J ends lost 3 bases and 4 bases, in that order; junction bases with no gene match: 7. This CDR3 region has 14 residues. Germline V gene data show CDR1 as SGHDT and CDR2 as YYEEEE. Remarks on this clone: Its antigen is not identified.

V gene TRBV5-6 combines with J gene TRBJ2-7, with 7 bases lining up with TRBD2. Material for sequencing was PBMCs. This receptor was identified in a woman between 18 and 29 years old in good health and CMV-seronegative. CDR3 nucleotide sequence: TGTGCCAGCAGCTCAAACCGCGGGAGTTACGAGCAGTACTTC. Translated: CASSSNRGSYEQYF.